This T cell receptor (beta chain) was identified during a study of blood T cell repertoires in COVID-19. Study details: There were acute and convalescent COVID-19 samples, and they came from the United States, Italy and Spain.

Generated by immunoSEQ multiplex PCR, the TCRdb table keeps only in-frame clones and is missing some. Among around 310,000 clones listed, about 91% were seen once. This clone occurred once. Source material: PBMCs or T cells enriched from blood (not recorded which). The sequence derives from a middle-aged woman who had recovered from COVID-19.

The CDR3 DNA follows: TGTGCCATCAGGGGGACAGGGGGCCCCGGGGAGCTGTTTTTT. Translating it yields CAIRGTGGPGELFF. This chain joins TRBV10-3 and TRBJ2-2, with 12 bases aligning to TRBD1. V dropped 6 bases and J dropped 6; count of bases not matched to a gene: 2. This CDR3 region has 14 residues. From germline, CDR1 is ENHRY and CDR2 SYGVKD.